Included here is one T cell receptor (beta chain) sequence, with context. The antigen remains unidentified. Splitting of each subset's genomic DNA was done evenly across several immunoSEQ plates. Method: immunoSEQ multiplex PCR; TCRdb's copy keeps in-frame clones and lacks some. The table lists approximately 2.5 million clones, around nine tenths of them singletons. Germline CDR1 SNHLY, CDR2 FYNNEI. The CDR3 runs 18 residues. V lost 5 bases to trimming and J lost 1 base; unmatched junction nucleotides: 9. These data originate in a study of shared clonotypes between healthy human individuals. General observations from the study: Sequencing depth was expected to affect clonotype sharing among donors. In contrast to clonotypes shared by all four donors, non-shared clonotypes had lower generation probabilities.

The chain recombines TRBV2 with TRBJ2-3; 13 bases align to TRBD2. The sequencing input was naive CD4+ T cells sorted from blood. The subset here: CD45RA+ positively selected. The clonotype comes from a man aged 18 to 29 in good health. CDR3 bases: TGTGCCAGCAGTCTTACTAGCGGGGGGGCCCTGGGCACAGATACGCAGTATTTT. Protein: CASSLTSGGALGTDTQYF.